Here is one TCR beta chain with its context. Its antigen is not known. Some clones are missing from TCRdb's copy, which holds only in-frame ones; the method was immunoSEQ multiplex PCR. The sample yields approximately 100,000 clones, roughly 86% seen once. The sample originates from a study of T cell repertoires and HLA-DP antigens. About the research overall: One alloantigen had ten groove amino acid differences from self, the other one.

Trimming removed 5 bases from V and 4 bases from J, with 5 bases in between. The CDR3 runs 11 residues. Germline assignment: CDR1 SEHNR and CDR2 FQNEAQ (reference sequence). The TCR was taken from a man aged 45 to 65 in good health and CMV-seronegative. The rearrangement links TRBV7-9 to TRBJ1-1; D is undetermined. Specimen: CD4+ T cells from PBMCs. The CDR3 region is CASSLFTEAFF. The DNA of the CDR3 is TGTGCCAGCAGCCTTTTCACTGAAGCTTTCTTT. Full variable domain (rest looked up from reference TRBV7-9 and TRBJ1-1): DTGVSQNPRHKITKRGQNVTFRCDPISEHNRLYWYRQTLGQGPEFLTYFQNEAQLEKSRLLSDRFSAERPKGSFSTLEIQRTEQGDSAMYLCASSLFTEAFFGQGTRLTVV.